The 29 T cell receptor beta chains below all came from one sample that was sequenced in a study of shared clonotypes between healthy human individuals (dated by TCRdb to about 2020). CD8 naive samples consisted of CD45RO-negative cells that were positively selected for CCR7, yielding a CD45RA+CCR7+ population without TemRA cells. Libraries were prepared through the immunoSEQ multiplex PCR assay. TCRdb took over this immuneACCESS table, retaining in-frame rearrangements with V and J assigned. Such tables are incomplete; in checked studies, under half of the missing clones stem from an unresolved V gene, and the remainder is unexplained. The sample records roughly 2,000,000 clones, 85% to 95% of which are singletons. The ten top clones hold roughly 1% of the sample. The specimen sequenced was naive CD8+ T cells sorted from blood. Taken with the paper, the label for cell subset or site translates to: CD45RA+CCR7+. The receptors here all came from a man in his late teens or twenties in good health.

This sequence joins TRBV2 and TRBJ2-7, with 11 bases matching TRBD2. The J segment lost 3 bases and the V segment lost 7 bases, leaving 8 bases of the junction unmatched. The CDR3 covers 15 residues. The V gene's germline CDR1 is SNHLY and CDR2 FYNNEI. The CDR3 spells CASTLLAGDLYEQYF. The CDR3 coding sequence is TGTGCCAGCACTCTACTAGCGGGAGATCTCTACGAGCAGTACTTC.

This clone showed up just once. Other DNA sequences in the sample encode the same CDR3. This chain uses TRBV27 with TRBJ2-6; D remains unclear. This CDR3 region has 13 residues. V was trimmed by 6 bases and J by 2 bases, leaving 5 bases between them. The germline V gene encodes CDR1 MNHEY and CDR2 SMNVEV (reference sequence). The CDR3 DNA is TGTGCCAGCAGGGGAACTGGGGCCAACGTCCTGACTTTC. Protein product: CASRGTGANVLTF.

As regards this clone: Distinct nucleotide sequences in the sample also encode this CDR3. J is TRBJ1-1 and V is TRBV7-9; D unclear. This CDR3 contains 14 residues. The germline V gene encodes CDR1 SEHNR and CDR2 FQNEAQ (reference sequence). V was pared by 3 bases and J by 1 base, with 9 bases between. The CDR3 bases are TGTGCCAGCAGCTTGTTGCAGGAGAACACTGAAGCTTTCTTT. It is translated as CASSLLQENTEAFF.

This sequence joins TRBV19 and TRBJ2-7; D possibly corresponds to TRBD1 (5 bases). Trimming took 5 bases from V and 1 from J, leaving 12 bases between them. The CDR3 runs to 14 residues. Germline V gene sequence: CDR1 LNHDA, CDR2 SQIVND (reference sequence). The CDR3 region is CASSWQGLSYEQYF. CDR3 DNA: TGTGCCAGTAGTTGGCAGGGTCTATCCTACGAGCAGTACTTC.

As to this clone: Other DNA sequences in this specimen translate into the identical CDR3. The chain employs TRBV6-1 and TRBJ2-7; D remains ambiguous. Germline V gene lookup returns CDR1 MNHNS and CDR2 SASEGT. With 3 bases removed from V and 2 bases from J, the gap between germline ends came to 8 bases. CDR3 length equals 13 residues. CDR3 in amino acids: CASSDRTTYEQYF. CDR3 coding DNA: TGTGCCAGCAGTGACAGGACCACCTACGAGCAGTACTTC.

V is TRBV11-2 and J is TRBJ1-2, with D tentatively TRBD1 (6 bases). Per the germline V gene, CDR1 is SGHAT and CDR2 is FQNNGV. Trimming took off 8 bases at V and 8 bases at J, with 15 bases between the two ends. The CDR3 consists of 12 residues. For the CDR3, the DNA is TGTGCCAGCGCGGGGGCCTGGCTGGGCTACACCTTC. It codes for CASAGAWLGYTF. Variable domain in full (rest from reference TRBV11-2 and TRBJ1-2): EAGVAQSPRYKIIEKRQSVAFWCNPISGHATLYWYQQILGQGPKLLIQFQNNGVVDDSQLPKDRFSAERLKGVDSTLKIQPAKLEDSAVYLCASAGAWLGYTFGSGTRLTVV.

The J gene is TRBJ2-1, the V gene TRBV6-5; D possibly uses TRBD1 or TRBD2 (5 bases each). CDR3 length: 15 residues. The V end lost 8 bases, the J end lost 7 bases, and 21 bases lay between the germline ends. Germline CDR1 MNHEY, CDR2 SVGAGI. The DNA of the CDR3 is TGTGCCAGCCAAAAGGACCTGTCGGGGCGGAATGAGCAGTTCTTC. It yields the protein CASQKDLSGRNEQFF.

CDR3 nucleotide sequence: TGTGCCTGGAGTGCGTCTGTCGGCTACGAGCAGTACTTC. As protein: CAWSASVGYEQYF. The chain carries TRBV30 and TRBJ2-7, with D unclear. This CDR3 comprises 13 residues. Trimming took 1 base from V and 3 from J, leaving 10 bases between them. Germline CDR1 is GTSNPN and CDR2 is SVGIG (reference sequence).

This rearrangement joins TRBV7-3 to TRBJ2-7; D possibly corresponds to TRBD1 (7 bases). There are 15 residues in the CDR3. Germline CDR1 SGHTA, CDR2 FQGTGA. V was pared by 1 base and J by 5 bases, with 15 bases between. The chain's CDR3 is CASSLMGRGVDEQYF. CDR3 DNA: TGTGCCAGCAGCTTAATGGGCAGGGGGGTCGACGAGCAGTACTTC.

On this clone: This sample also contains other DNA sequences that code for the same CDR3. The chain has TRBV13 and TRBJ2-1, with D hard to call. Looked up from germline, CDR1 is PRHDT and CDR2 is FYEKMQ (reference sequence). CDR3 length: 14 amino acids. Trimming removed 3 bases from V and 0 bases from J, with 6 bases in between. CDR3 residues: CASSFESSYNEQFF. CDR3 bases: TGTGCCAGCAGCTTCGAGTCCTCCTACAATGAGCAGTTCTTC.

The chain has TRBV29-1 and TRBJ2-7, with D tentatively TRBD2 (6 bases). The CDR3 totals 13 residues. Germline-derived CDR1 and CDR2 are SQVTM and ANQGSEA. V dropped 6 bases and J dropped 0 bases, with 12 bases sitting between them. CDR3 coding DNA: TGCAGCGTCCTCGGAGGGGACTCCTACGAGCAGTACTTC. Translating gives CSVLGGDSYEQYF.

The chain carries TRBV11-2 and TRBJ2-7, with a weak D call TRBD2 (6 bases). The length of the CDR3 is 15 residues. Between the trimmed V and J ends, which lost 6 bases and 0 bases, there was a span of 15 bases. CDR1 and CDR2 (germline): SGHAT, FQNNGV. DNA of the CDR3: TGTGCCAGCAGACTAGTCCGGGGGAGCTCCTACGAGCAGTACTTC. This sequence encodes CASRLVRGSSYEQYF.

The chain uses TRBV4-1 and TRBJ2-7; TRBD2 aligns across 10 bases. CDR3 length: 15 amino acids. The ends lost 4 bases at V and 4 bases at J; junction bases unmatched: 7. Germline V gives CDR1 MGHRA, CDR2 YSYEKL. CDR3 coding DNA: TGCGCCAGCAGCCCAAAACTAGCGGGGTTTTACGAGCAGTACTTC. Translation: CASSPKLAGFYEQYF.

This clone was seen a few times. The chain couples TRBV6-1 to TRBJ2-4; no firm D call. Looked up from germline, CDR1 is MNHNS and CDR2 is SASEGT. The CDR3 length is 16 residues. Trimming took off 1 base at V and 5 bases at J, with 15 bases between the two ends. CDR3 DNA sequence: TGTGCCAGCAGTGAAGGGGCCTCTGGGTTGGAAAACATTCAGTACTTC. Amino acid sequence: CASSEGASGLENIQYF.

V usage is TRBV13 and J usage is TRBJ2-7, with 8 bases lining up with TRBD1. V lost 5 bases, J lost 4 bases, and 7 bases stayed unmatched. The CDR3 has 14 amino acids. Looked up from germline, CDR1 is PRHDT and CDR2 is FYEKMQ (reference sequence). The CDR3 reads CASSLPGQEYEQYF. In nucleotides, the CDR3 is TGTGCCAGCAGCCTCCCGGGACAGGAGTACGAGCAGTACTTC.

The chain recombines TRBV5-6 with TRBJ2-1; 14 bases align to TRBD2. The V and J ends lost 4 bases and 4 bases, in that order; junction bases with no gene match: 7. This CDR3 comprises 17 residues. CDR1 and CDR2 from the germline V gene are SGHDT and YYEEEE. The CDR3 is CASSQGLAGAAYNEQFF. CDR3 DNA sequence: TGTGCCAGCAGCCAGGGACTAGCGGGGGCCGCATACAATGAGCAGTTCTTC.

This chain uses TRBV27 with TRBJ2-3, with D maybe TRBD2 (7 bases). V was clipped by 3 bases and J by 5 bases, with 12 bases between them. This CDR3 region has 14 residues. The V gene's germline CDR1 is MNHEY and CDR2 SMNVEV (reference sequence). CDR3 coding DNA: TGTGCCAGCAGTTTCGGGGGGCCGGGAGATACGCAGTATTTT. It codes for CASSFGGPGDTQYF.

The table lists this clone with a few counts. This chain connects TRBV5-1 to TRBJ2-7; D remains unclear. Germline loops: CDR1 SGHRS, CDR2 YFSETQ. V was trimmed by 0 bases and J by 6 bases, leaving 13 bases between them. The CDR3 length is 14 residues. The DNA for the CDR3 is TGCGCCAGCAGCTTGGAAGGGATGGCCCTCGAGCAGTACTTC. This codes for CASSLEGMALEQYF.

This chain joins TRBV4-3 and TRBJ2-1, with 11 positions matching TRBD2. CDR1 is LGHNA and CDR2 is YSLEER in the germline V gene. After removal of 3 bases from V and 3 bases from J, the junction contained 10 bases not matched to a gene. The length of the CDR3 is 18 residues. The CDR3 reads CASSQLTPGLAVYNEQFF. The CDR3 coding sequence is TGCGCCAGCAGCCAGCTCACCCCGGGACTAGCGGTCTACAATGAGCAGTTCTTC.

CDR3 amino acids: CASSSIGVNEQFF. For the CDR3, the DNA is TGTGCCAGCAGCTCCATAGGGGTCAATGAGCAGTTCTTC. J is TRBJ2-1 and V is TRBV7-6; weak D call: TRBD1 (5 bases). V lost 4 bases and J 6 bases, leaving 10 bases between the germline ends. Germline V CDR1 and CDR2: SGHVS, FNYEAQ. This CDR3 has 13 amino acids.

The chain uses TRBV5-4 and TRBJ2-1; D is perhaps TRBD1 (6 bases). CDR3 size: 16 residues. Looked up from germline, CDR1 is SGHNT and CDR2 is YYREEE (reference sequence). Between the trimmed V and J ends, which lost 3 bases and 9 bases, there was a span of 22 bases. The CDR3 DNA sequence: TGTGCCAGCAGCTCGCCTTACGAAGGACAGAAAGGTGAGCAGTTCTTC. Translating gives CASSSPYEGQKGEQFF.

The chain uses TRBV4-2 and TRBJ1-2; tentatively, D is TRBD1 (5 bases). V gave up 0 bases and J gave up 4 bases, with 18 bases separating them. The CDR3 runs to 17 residues. In germline, CDR1 is LGHNA, CDR2 YNFKEQ. The CDR3 coding sequence is TGTGCCAGCAGCCAAGAGGGGGTACTGGCCATCACCTATGGCTACACCTTC. Translated: CASSQEGVLAITYGYTF.

The chain combines TRBV18 with TRBJ2-5; no clear D gene. Germline V CDR1 and CDR2: KGHSH, LQKENI. This CDR3 comprises 12 residues. V dropped 5 bases and J dropped 2 bases, with 6 bases sitting between them. CDR3 in DNA: TGTGCCAGCTCAGGGCCACAAGAGACCCAGTACTTC. Residues: CASSGPQETQYF.

In this sample, this clone turned up once. V is TRBV27 and J is TRBJ2-1, with D tentatively TRBD1 (5 bases). V lost 2 bases and J 2 bases, leaving 10 bases between the germline ends. This CDR3 contains 15 residues. In germline, CDR1 is MNHEY, CDR2 SMNVEV (reference sequence). CDR3 bases: TGTGCCAGCAGTTTAACCAGGACACCCTACAATGAGCAGTTCTTC. Amino acids: CASSLTRTPYNEQFF.

The rearrangement uses TRBV30 and TRBJ2-3; perhaps TRBD1 as D (6 bases). This CDR3 is 15 amino acids long. Germline V lookup: CDR1 GTSNPN, CDR2 SVGIG (reference sequence). Trimming removed 2 bases at V and 1 base at J, with 13 bases between. The CDR3 region is CAWSTTGLGTDTQYF. The DNA for the CDR3 is TGTGCCTGGAGTACCACAGGGTTGGGCACAGATACGCAGTATTTT.

J is TRBJ2-7 and V is TRBV29-1, with 10 bases identical to TRBD1. Per the germline V gene, CDR1 is SQVTM and CDR2 is ANQGSEA. V lost 1 base and J lost 2; bases outside the gene matches: 8. The CDR3 sequence is 16 residues long. The CDR3 sequence is CSVEAGWDRGPYEQYF. CDR3 bases: TGCAGCGTTGAAGCTGGGTGGGACAGGGGACCCTACGAGCAGTACTTC.

The chain combines TRBV15 with TRBJ1-1; 9 bases line up with TRBD1. CDR1 and CDR2 from the germline V gene are LNHNV and YYDKDF (reference sequence). V dropped 6 bases and J dropped 5; count of bases not matched to a gene: 7. The CDR3 loop spans 14 amino acids. The CDR3 here is CATSQDRGGTEAFF. The CDR3 DNA reads as TGTGCCACCAGTCAGGACAGGGGAGGAACTGAAGCTTTCTTT.

In the case of this clone: At the DNA level, this CDR3 is encoded by other sequences in the same sample as well. This chain uses TRBV27 with TRBJ2-7; no definite D call. CDR1 is MNHEY, CDR2 SMNVEV, per germline (reference sequence). The CDR3 loop spans 13 amino acids. Trimming removed 2 bases at V and 2 bases at J, with 7 bases between. The CDR3 reads CASSLGSTYEQYF. DNA of the CDR3: TGTGCCAGCAGTTTAGGCTCAACCTACGAGCAGTACTTC.

The gene calls are TRBV28 and TRBJ1-2; D not resolved. Germline V gene sequence: CDR1 MDHEN, CDR2 SYDVKM. With 2 bases removed from V and 8 bases from J, the gap between germline ends came to 21 bases. The CDR3 loop spans 16 amino acids. The CDR3 region is CASSLRLRPAYGGYTF. The CDR3 DNA reads TGTGCCAGCAGTTTAAGACTCCGTCCTGCGTATGGGGGCTACACCTTC.